This T cell receptor (beta chain) comes out of a study of blood T cell repertoires in COVID-19. Study-wide context: From the United States, Italy and Spain came samples of acute and convalescent COVID-19. From T cells, B-cell-depleted T cells, or PBMCs came the material, which was cDNA or gDNA.

Data came from immunoSEQ multiplex PCR; TCRdb stores just in-frame clones and leaves some out. The sample has about 84,000 clones, around 83% seen once. The TCR sequence derives from a man older than 75 with active or convalescent COVID-19. The sample taken for sequencing was peripheral blood.

The CDR3 is CAIRGQGTDTQYF. CDR3 DNA sequence: TGTGCCATCAGGGGGCAGGGAACAGATACGCAGTATTTT. This chain uses TRBV10-3 with TRBJ2-3; tentative D call: TRBD1 (5 bases). CDR1 ENHRY and CDR2 SYGVKD come from the germline V gene. CDR3 length: 13 residues. V was cut by 6 bases and J by 3 bases, with 10 bases left in between.